This entry concerns a single T cell receptor (beta chain). The CDR3 totals 15 residues. V shed 0 bases and J 4 bases; nucleotides not matched to a gene: 4. Germline assignment: CDR1 SGDLS and CDR2 YYNGEE. This sample stems from a study of T cell changes during pregnancy in multiple sclerosis. Produced via immunoSEQ multiplex PCR; TCRdb's table is partial and in-frame only. The top ten clones hold roughly 12% of a sample with tens of thousands of clones, 91% of them seen once. V gene TRBV9 combines with J gene TRBJ2-4; TRBD1 agrees at 7 bases. The sample was CD8+ T cells from peripheral blood mononuclear cells, taken after pregnancy. The clonotype originates from a female donor with multiple sclerosis, enrolled in a pregnancy study. The DNA of the CDR3 is TGTGCCAGCAGCGTAGGGACAGGCATGAAAAACATTCAGTACTTC. Encoded protein: CASSVGTGMKNIQYF.